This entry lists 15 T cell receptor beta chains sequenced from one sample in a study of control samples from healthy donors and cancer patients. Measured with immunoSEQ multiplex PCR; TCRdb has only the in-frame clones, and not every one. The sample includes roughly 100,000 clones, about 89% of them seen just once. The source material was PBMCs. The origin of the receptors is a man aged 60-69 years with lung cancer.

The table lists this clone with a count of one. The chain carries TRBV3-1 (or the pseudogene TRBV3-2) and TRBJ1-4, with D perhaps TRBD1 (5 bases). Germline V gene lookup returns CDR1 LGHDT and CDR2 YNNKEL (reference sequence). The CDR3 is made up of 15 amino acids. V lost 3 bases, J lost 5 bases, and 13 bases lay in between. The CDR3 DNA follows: TGTGCCAGCAGCCACCCGGGACTAAAGAATGAAAAACTGTTTTTT. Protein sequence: CASSHPGLKNEKLFF.

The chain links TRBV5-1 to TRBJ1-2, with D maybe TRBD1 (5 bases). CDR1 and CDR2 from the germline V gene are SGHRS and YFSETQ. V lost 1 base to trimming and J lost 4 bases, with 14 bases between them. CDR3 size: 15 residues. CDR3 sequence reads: CASSLHQGQSYGYTF. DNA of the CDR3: TGCGCCAGCAGCTTGCATCAGGGCCAGAGCTATGGCTACACCTTC.

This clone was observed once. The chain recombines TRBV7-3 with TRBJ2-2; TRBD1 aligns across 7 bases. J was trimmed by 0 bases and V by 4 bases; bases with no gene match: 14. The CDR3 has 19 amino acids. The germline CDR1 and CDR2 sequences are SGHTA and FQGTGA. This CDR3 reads CASSSTTDRVIANTGELFF. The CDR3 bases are TGTGCCAGCAGCTCAACCACCGACAGGGTTATCGCGAACACCGGGGAGCTGTTTTTT. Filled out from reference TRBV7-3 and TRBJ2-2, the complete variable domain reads GAGVSQTPSNKVTEKGKYVELRCDPISGHTALYWYRQSLGQGPEFLIYFQGTGAADDSGLPNDRFFAVRPEGSVSTLKIQRTERGDSAVYLCASSSTTDRVIANTGELFFGEGSRLTVL.

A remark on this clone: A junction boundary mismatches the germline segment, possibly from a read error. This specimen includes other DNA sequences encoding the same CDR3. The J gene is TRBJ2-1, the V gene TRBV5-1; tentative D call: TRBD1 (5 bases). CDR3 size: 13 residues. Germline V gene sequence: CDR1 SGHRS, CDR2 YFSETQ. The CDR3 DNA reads TGCGCCAGCAGCCTGCAGGGCGGTAATGAACAGTTCTTC. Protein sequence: CASSLQGGNEQFF.

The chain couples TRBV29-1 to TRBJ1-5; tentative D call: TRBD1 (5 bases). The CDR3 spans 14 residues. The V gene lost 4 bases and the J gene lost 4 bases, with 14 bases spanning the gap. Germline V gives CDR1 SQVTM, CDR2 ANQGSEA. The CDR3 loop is CSVAGTEENQPQHF. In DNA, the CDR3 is TGCAGCGTTGCCGGGACGGAGGAGAATCAGCCCCAGCATTTT.

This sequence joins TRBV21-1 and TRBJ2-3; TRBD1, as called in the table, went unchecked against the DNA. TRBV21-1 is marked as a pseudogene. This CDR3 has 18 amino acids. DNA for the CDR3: TGTGCCAGCAGCCAAGCAAAGAAGGGAAGGGGGCGGATGGATACGCAGTATTTT. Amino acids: CASSQAKKGRGRMDTQYF.

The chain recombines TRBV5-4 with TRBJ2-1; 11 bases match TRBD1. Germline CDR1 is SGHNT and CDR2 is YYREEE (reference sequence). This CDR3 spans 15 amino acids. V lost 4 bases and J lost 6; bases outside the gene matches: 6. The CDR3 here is CASSPGTGGVNEQFF. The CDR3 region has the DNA TGTGCCAGCAGCCCCGGGACAGGGGGTGTCAATGAGCAGTTCTTC. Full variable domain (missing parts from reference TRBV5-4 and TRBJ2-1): ETGVTQSPTHLIKTRGQQVTLRCSSQSGHNTVSWYQQALGQGPQFIFQYYREEENGRGNFPPRFSGLQFPNYSSELNVNALELDDSALYLCASSPGTGGVNEQFFGPGTRLTVL.

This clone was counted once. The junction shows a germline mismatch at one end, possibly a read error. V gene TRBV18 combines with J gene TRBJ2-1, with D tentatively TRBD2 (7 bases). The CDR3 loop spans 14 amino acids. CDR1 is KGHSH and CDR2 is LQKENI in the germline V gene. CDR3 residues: CASSLQGGYNEQFF. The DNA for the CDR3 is TGTGCCAGTTCACTACAGGGAGGGTACAATGAGCAGTTCTTC. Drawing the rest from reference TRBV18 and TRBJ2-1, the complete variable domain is NAGVMQNPRHLVRRRGQEARLRCSPMKGHSHVYWYRQLPEEGLKFMVYLQKENIIDESGMPKERFSAEFPKEGPSILRIQQVVRGDSAAYFCASSLQGGYNEQFFGPGTRLTVL.

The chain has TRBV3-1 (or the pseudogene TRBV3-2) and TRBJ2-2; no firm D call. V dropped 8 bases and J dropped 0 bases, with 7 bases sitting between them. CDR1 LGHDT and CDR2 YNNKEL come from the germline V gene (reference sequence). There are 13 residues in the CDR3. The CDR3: CASVQTNTGELFF. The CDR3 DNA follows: TGTGCCAGCGTCCAGACGAACACCGGGGAGCTGTTTTTT.

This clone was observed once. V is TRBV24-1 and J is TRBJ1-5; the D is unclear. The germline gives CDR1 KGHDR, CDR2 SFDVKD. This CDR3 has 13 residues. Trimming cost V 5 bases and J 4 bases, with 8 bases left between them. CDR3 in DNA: TGTGCCACCAGTGGTGAGGGTAATCAGCCCCAGCATTTT. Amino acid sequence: CATSGEGNQPQHF.

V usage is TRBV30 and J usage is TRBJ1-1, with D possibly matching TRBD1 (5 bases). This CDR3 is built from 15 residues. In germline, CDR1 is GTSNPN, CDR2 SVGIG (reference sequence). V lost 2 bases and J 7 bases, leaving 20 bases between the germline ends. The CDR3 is CAWSISGHLVYEAFF. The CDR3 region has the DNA TGTGCCTGGAGTATCTCTGGACATCTGGTATATGAAGCTTTCTTT.

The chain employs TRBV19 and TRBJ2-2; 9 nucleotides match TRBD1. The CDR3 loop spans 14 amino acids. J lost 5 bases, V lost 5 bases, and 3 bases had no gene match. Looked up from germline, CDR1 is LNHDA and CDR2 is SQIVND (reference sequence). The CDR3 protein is CASSPDRGTGELFF. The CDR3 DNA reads TGTGCCAGTAGTCCAGACAGGGGGACCGGGGAGCTGTTTTTT. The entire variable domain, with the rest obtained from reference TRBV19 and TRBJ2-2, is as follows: DGGITQSPKYLFRKEGQNVTLSCEQNLNHDAMYWYRQDPGQGLRLIYYSQIVNDFQKGDIAEGYSVSREKKESFPLTVTSAQKNPTAFYLCASSPDRGTGELFFGEGSRLTVL.

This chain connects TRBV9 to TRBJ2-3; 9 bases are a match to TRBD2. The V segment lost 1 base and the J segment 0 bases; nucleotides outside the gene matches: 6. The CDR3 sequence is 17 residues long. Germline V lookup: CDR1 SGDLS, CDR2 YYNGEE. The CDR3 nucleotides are TGTGCCAGCAGCGTACGGCCCCTAGCGGGGAGCACAGATACGCAGTATTTT. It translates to CASSVRPLAGSTDTQYF.

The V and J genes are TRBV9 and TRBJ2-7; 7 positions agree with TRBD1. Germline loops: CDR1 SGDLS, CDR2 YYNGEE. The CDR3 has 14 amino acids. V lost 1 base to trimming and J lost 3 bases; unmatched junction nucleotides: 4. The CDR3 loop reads CASSVSRDSYEQYF. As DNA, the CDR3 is TGTGCCAGCAGCGTATCTCGGGACAGCTACGAGCAGTACTTC.

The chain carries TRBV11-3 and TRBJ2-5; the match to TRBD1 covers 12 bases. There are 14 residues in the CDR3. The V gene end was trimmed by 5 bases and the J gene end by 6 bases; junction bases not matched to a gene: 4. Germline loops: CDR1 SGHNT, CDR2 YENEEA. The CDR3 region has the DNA TGTGCCAGCAGCGTGGGACAGGGGGCGAAGACCCAGTACTTC. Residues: CASSVGQGAKTQYF.